This entry is about one T cell receptor (beta chain). Some clones are missing from TCRdb's copy, which holds only in-frame ones; the method was immunoSEQ multiplex PCR. The sample comprises about 2.2 million clones, 80% to 95% of which are singletons, and about 1.7% rests with the top ten. These data originate in a study of shared clonotypes between healthy human individuals. CD8 cells classed as naive were CD45RO-negative and positively selected for CCR7, excluding terminally differentiated effector memory CD45RA+ cells. Germline CDR1 is SGHRS and CDR2 is YFSETQ. After removal of 3 bases from V and 4 bases from J, the junction contained 3 bases not matched to a gene. The CDR3 has 13 residues.

This clonotype was sampled from a man between 18 and 35 years old in good health. Some clones in this sample may be carry-over from other donors' samples. The sequenced material came from naive CD8+ T cells from PBMCs. The chain is built from TRBV5-1 and TRBJ2-7; 8 positions agree with TRBD2. Here the CDR3 reads CASSSGGTYEQYF. The CDR3 bases are TGCGCCAGCAGCTCGGGGGGGACTTACGAGCAGTACTTC.